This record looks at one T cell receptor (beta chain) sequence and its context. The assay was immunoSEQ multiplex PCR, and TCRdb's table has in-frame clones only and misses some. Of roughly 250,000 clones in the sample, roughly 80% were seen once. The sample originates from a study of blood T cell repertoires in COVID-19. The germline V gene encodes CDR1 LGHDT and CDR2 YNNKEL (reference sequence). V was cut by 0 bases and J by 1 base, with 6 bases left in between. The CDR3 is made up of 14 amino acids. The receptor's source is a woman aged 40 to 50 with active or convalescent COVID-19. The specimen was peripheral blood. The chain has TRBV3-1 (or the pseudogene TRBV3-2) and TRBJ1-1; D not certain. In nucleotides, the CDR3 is TGTGCCAGCAGCCAAGAATCAGGGAACACTGAAGCTTTCTTT. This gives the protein CASSQESGNTEAFF.